Listed below are T cell receptor beta chains from one sample, sequenced in a study of CD8 T cell repertoires and HIV-1 epitope variants. TCRdb's table, derived via immunoSEQ multiplex PCR, lists solely in-frame clones and lacks some. Among 95,000 or so clones listed, almost 75% were seen once. Sequenced: uncultured baseline CD8+ T cells from peripheral blood mononuclear cells (PBMCs). These receptors all come from a male donor with HIV. The CDR3 runs from the conserved cysteine through the conserved F or W. A D gene is named only where the DNA matches it firmly. A row's size may be missing; if present it is once, few, many or a size class.

clone size,J gene,D gene,V gene,CDR3 length,CDR3 protein,CDR3 DNA
.,TRBJ1-4,.,TRBV2,16,CASSVRRAGTNEKLFF,TGTGCCAGCAGTGTACGACGGGCAGGGACGAATGAAAAACTGTTTTTT
.,TRBJ1-5,.,TRBV19,13,CASSRNTEEPQHF,TGTGCCAGTAGTCGAAACACGGAGGAGCCCCAGCATTTT
few,TRBJ2-5,.,TRBV14,16,CASSPLVGLVQETQYF,TGTGCCAGCAGCCCCCTCGTGGGATTAGTACAAGAGACCCAGTACTTC
.,TRBJ2-1,.,TRBV18,14,CASSPRGVYNEQFF,TGTGCCAGCTCACCTCGCGGGGTCTACAATGAGCAGTTCTTC
.,TRBJ1-4,TRBD1,TRBV19,15,CASSIGGQRHEKLFF,TGTGCCAGTAGTATAGGGGGACAGCGCCATGAAAAACTGTTTTTT
few,TRBJ2-7,.,TRBV5-6,13,CASSFGAIDEQYF,TGTGCCAGCAGCTTCGGGGCGATCGACGAGCAGTACTTC
.,TRBJ1-3,.,TRBV29-1,13,CSVTSRGGNTIYF,TGCAGCGTTACAAGTAGGGGGGGAAACACCATATATTTT
.,TRBJ2-7,.,TRBV10-1,12,CASGETTCEQYF,TGCGCCAGCGGGGAGACCACCTGCGAGCAGTACTTC
.,TRBJ1-4,TRBD1,TRBV28,17,CASSRQVSGGTNEKLFF,TGTGCCAGCAGCCGTCAAGTCTCAGGGGGCACTAATGAAAAACTGTTTTTT
.,TRBJ1-6,.,TRBV5-1,15,CASSLVGRGSSPLHF,TGCGCCAGCAGCTTGGTCGGGCGGGGGAGTTCACCCCTCCACTTT
.,TRBJ2-3,.,TRBV7-8,11,CASSSRDTQYF,TGTGCCAGCAGCTCAAGGGATACGCAGTATTTT
.,TRBJ1-3,TRBD1,TRBV4-3,17,CASSQQPGQGSGNTIYF,TGCGCCAGCAGCCAACAACCGGGACAGGGGTCTGGAAACACCATATATTTT
few,TRBJ1-2,TRBD1,TRBV5-6,15,CASTELTGTHYGYTF,TGTGCCAGCACCGAATTGACAGGGACACACTATGGCTACACCTTC
.,TRBJ2-3,.,TRBV7-2,13,CASSSYSLDTQYF,TGTGCCAGCAGCTCATACTCGCTAGATACGCAGTATTTT
.,TRBJ1-2,.,TRBV30,11,CAWTGAYGYTF,TGTGCCTGGACAGGGGCCTATGGCTACACCTTC
.,TRBJ2-7,.,TRBV14,14,CASSQGSRGYEQYF,TGTGCCAGCAGCCAAGGGAGCAGGGGCTACGAGCAGTACTTC
few,TRBJ2-1,.,TRBV5-4,14,CASRVFGRSDEQFF,TGTGCCAGCAGGGTCTTCGGGAGAAGCGATGAGCAGTTCTTC
.,TRBJ2-1,TRBD1,TRBV5-1,15,CASSLGTGAYNEQFF,TGCGCCAGCAGCTTAGGGACAGGGGCCTACAATGAGCAGTTCTTC
.,TRBJ2-7,TRBD2,TRBV7-7,15,CASSPGLAGTYEQYF,TGTGCCAGCAGCCCGGGACTAGCGGGGACGTACGAGCAGTACTTC
.,TRBJ1-1,.,TRBV5-4,15,CASSPQTSQGAEAFF,TGTGCCAGCAGCCCCCAAACCTCTCAAGGGGCTGAAGCTTTCTTT
.,TRBJ2-7,TRBD2,TRBV5-1,14,CASSSGTSDSEQYF,TGCGCCAGCAGTTCCGGGACTAGCGACTCCGAGCAGTACTTC
.,TRBJ1-2,TRBD1,TRBV27,17,CASSLPLNRGFRYGYTF,TGTGCCAGCAGTTTACCGCTTAACAGGGGGTTCCGCTATGGCTACACCTTC
.,TRBJ2-3,.,TRBV5-8,14,CASSLGVSTDTQYF,TGTGCCAGCAGCTTGGGCGTTTCTACAGATACGCAGTATTTT
few,TRBJ2-7,.,TRBV28,13,CASKSGPSYEQYF,TGTGCCAGCAAGAGCGGGCCTTCCTACGAGCAGTACTTC
.,TRBJ1-2,TRBD1,TRBV19,15,CASRTDRDNNYGYTF,TGTGCCAGTAGGACAGACAGGGATAACAACTATGGCTACACCTTC